Sequencing of this T cell receptor beta chain was carried out in a study of control samples from healthy donors and cancer patients. This CDR3 comprises 14 residues. Trimming at V came to 0 bases and at J to 7 bases, leaving 4 bases not matched to a gene. The germline V gene has CDR1 SEHNR and CDR2 FQNEAQ (reference sequence). Libraries were prepared by immunoSEQ multiplex PCR; TCRdb keeps only in-frame clonotypes and omits some of them. The table has approximately 150,000 clones, 92% seen once. This clone was picked up a small number of times. The rearrangement links TRBV7-9 to TRBJ1-2; 8 nucleotides align to TRBD1. The source is a woman aged 25-40 years in good health. The sequenced sample consisted of blood. CDR3 bases: TGTGCCAGCAGCTTAGCCCCAGGGGGCTCTGGCTACACCTTC. Translation gives CASSLAPGGSGYTF.